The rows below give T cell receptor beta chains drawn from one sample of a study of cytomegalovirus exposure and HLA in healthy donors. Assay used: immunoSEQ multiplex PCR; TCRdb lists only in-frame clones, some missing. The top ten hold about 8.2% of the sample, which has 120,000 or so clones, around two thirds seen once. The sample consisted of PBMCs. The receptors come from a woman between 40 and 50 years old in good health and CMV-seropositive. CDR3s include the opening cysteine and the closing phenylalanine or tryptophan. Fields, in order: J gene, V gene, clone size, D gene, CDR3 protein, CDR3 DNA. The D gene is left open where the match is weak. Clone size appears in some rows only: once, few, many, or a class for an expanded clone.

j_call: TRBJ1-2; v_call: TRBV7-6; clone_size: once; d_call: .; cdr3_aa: CASSLAPGPDGYTF; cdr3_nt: TGTGCCAGCAGCTTAGCGCCAGGGCCCGATGGCTACACCTTC
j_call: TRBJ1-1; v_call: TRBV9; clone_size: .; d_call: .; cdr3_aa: CASSVGGVGNTEAFF; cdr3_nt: TGTGCCAGCAGCGTAGGGGGCGTCGGGAACACTGAAGCTTTCTTT
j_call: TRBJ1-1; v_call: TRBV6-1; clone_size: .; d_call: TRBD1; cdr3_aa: CASSRDSQTEAFF; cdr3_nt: TGTGCCAGCAGTCGGGACAGCCAAACTGAAGCTTTCTTT
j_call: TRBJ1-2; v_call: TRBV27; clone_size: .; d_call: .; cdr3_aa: CASSLTGLPGDGYTF; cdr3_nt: TGTGCCAGCAGTCTAACGGGGTTACCCGGGGATGGCTACACCTTC
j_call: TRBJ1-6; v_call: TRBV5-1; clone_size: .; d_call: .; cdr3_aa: CASSRSYNSPLHF; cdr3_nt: TGCGCCAGCAGCAGGAGTTATAATTCACCCCTCCACTTT
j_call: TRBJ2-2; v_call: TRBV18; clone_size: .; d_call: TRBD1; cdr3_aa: CASSPYQGDTGELFF; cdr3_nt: TGTGCCAGCTCACCATATCAGGGGGACACCGGGGAGCTGTTTTTT
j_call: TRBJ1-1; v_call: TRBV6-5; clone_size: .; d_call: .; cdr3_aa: CASSYGTLGTEAFF; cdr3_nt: TGTGCCAGCAGTTATGGGACACTGGGCACTGAAGCTTTCTTT
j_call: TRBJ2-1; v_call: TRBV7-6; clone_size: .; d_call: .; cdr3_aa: CASSSYQGNEQFF; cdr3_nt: TGTGCCAGCAGCTCCTATCAGGGAAATGAGCAGTTCTTC
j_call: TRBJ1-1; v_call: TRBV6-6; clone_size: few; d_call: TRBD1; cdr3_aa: CASSYGQAAEAFF; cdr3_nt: TGTGCCAGCAGCTACGGACAGGCCGCTGAAGCTTTCTTT
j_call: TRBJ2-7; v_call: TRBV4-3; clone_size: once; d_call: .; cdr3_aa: CASSHDSRDEQYF; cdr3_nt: TGCGCCAGCAGCCACGATAGCCGGGACGAGCAGTACTTC
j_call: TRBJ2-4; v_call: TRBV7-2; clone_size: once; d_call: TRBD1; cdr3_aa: CASSPGGSAKNIQYF; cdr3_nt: TGTGCCAGCAGCCCAGGGGGCTCCGCCAAAAACATTCAGTACTTC
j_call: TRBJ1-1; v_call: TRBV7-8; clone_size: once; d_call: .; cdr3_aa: CASRPGLRNTEAFF; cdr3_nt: TGTGCCAGCAGACCGGGACTTAGGAACACTGAAGCTTTCTTT
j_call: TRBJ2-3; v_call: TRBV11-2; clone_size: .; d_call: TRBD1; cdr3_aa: CASSLWLPQGALRDTQYF; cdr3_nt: TGTGCCAGCAGCTTATGGCTTCCCCAGGGGGCATTGAGAGATACGCAGTATTTT
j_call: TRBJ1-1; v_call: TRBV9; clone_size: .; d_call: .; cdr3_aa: CASSVEGGVNTEAFF; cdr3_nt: TGTGCCAGCAGCGTAGAAGGAGGAGTGAACACTGAAGCTTTCTTT
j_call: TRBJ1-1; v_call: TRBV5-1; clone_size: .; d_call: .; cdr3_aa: CASSLAPLGTEAFF; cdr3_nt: TGCGCCAGCAGTCTGGCCCCGTTGGGGACAGAAGCTTTCTTT
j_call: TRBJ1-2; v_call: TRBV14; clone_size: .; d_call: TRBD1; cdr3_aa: CASSATRTGVIGYTF; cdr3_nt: TGTGCCAGCAGCGCAACCCGGACAGGGGTTATAGGCTACACCTTC
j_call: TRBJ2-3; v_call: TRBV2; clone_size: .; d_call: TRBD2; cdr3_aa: CASSERRGGTDTQYF; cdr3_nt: TGTGCCAGCAGTGAAAGACGGGGGGGAACAGATACGCAGTATTTT
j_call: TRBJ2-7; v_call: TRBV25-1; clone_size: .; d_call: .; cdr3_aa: CASSEWGRGPYEQYF; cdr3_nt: TGTGCCAGCAGTGAATGGGGCAGGGGACCCTACGAGCAGTACTTC
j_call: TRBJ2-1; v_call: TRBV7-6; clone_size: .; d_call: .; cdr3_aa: CASSLAQGSYQFF; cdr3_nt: TGTGCCAGCAGCTTAGCTCAGGGGTCTTATCAGTTCTTC
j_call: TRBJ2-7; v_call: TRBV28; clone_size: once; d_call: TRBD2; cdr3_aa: CASSSSGTSGLAGVAEQYF; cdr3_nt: TGTGCCAGCAGTTCATCAGGGACTAGCGGGTTGGCCGGGGTTGCCGAGCAGTACTTC
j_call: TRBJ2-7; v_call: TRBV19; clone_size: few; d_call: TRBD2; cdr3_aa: CASSIDGGLAREQYF; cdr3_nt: TGTGCCAGTAGTATAGATGGGGGACTAGCTCGGGAGCAGTACTTC
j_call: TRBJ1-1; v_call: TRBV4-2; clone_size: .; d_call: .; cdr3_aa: CASSQAKTRNTEAFF; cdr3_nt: TGTGCCAGCAGCCAAGCAAAGACAAGGAACACTGAAGCTTTCTTT
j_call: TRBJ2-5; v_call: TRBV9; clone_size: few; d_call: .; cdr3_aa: CASSPRDIFGETQYF; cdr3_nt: TGTGCCAGCAGCCCTCGGGATATCTTTGGAGAGACCCAGTACTTC
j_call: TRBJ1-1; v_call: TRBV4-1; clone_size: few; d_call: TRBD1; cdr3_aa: CASSRGQGTTEAFF; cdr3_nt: TGCGCCAGCAGCCGAGGACAGGGGACCACTGAAGCTTTCTTT
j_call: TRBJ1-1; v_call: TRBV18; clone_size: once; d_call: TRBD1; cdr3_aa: CASSRGQGATEAFF; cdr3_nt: TGTGCCAGCTCTAGGGGACAGGGGGCGACTGAAGCTTTCTTT
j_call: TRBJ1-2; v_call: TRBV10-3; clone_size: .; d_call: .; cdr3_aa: CAISEFRGSYTF; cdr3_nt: TGTGCCATCAGTGAGTTTAGGGGGAGCTACACCTTC
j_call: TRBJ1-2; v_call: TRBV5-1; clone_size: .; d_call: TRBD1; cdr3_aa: CASSRDRGPDYGYTF; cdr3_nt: TGCGCCAGCAGCAGGGACAGGGGGCCCGACTATGGCTACACCTTC
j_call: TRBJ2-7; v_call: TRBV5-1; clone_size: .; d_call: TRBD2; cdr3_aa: CASSLTSGGQAHEQYF; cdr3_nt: TGCGCCAGCAGCTTGACTAGCGGGGGCCAGGCACACGAGCAGTACTTC
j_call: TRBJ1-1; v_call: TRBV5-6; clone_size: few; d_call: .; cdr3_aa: CASSLRGRYTEAFF; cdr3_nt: TGTGCCAGCAGCCTCAGGGGTAGATACACTGAAGCTTTCTTT
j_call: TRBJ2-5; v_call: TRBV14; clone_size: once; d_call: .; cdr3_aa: CASSQALRQETQYF; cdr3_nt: TGTGCCAGCAGCCAAGCACTACGCCAAGAGACCCAGTACTTC
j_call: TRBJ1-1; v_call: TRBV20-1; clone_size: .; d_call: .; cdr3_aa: CSARRNTEAFF; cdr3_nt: TGCAGTGCCAGACGGAACACTGAAGCTTTCTTT
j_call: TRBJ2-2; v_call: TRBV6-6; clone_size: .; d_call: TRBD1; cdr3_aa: CAGQGASNTGELFF; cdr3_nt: TGTGCCGGCCAGGGGGCCTCGAACACCGGGGAGCTGTTTTTT
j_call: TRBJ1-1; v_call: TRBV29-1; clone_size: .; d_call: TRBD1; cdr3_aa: CSVETRDRGNTEAFF; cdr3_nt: TGCAGCGTTGAAACTCGGGACAGGGGGAACACTGAAGCTTTCTTT
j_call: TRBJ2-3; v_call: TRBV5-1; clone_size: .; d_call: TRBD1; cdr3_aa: CASSSQGVDTQYF; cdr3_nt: TGCGCCAGCAGCTCACAGGGGGTAGATACGCAGTATTTT
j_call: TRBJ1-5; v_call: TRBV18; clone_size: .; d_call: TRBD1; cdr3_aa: CASSPPTGTFQPQHF; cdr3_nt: TGTGCCAGCTCACCACCGACAGGGACCTTTCAGCCCCAGCATTTT
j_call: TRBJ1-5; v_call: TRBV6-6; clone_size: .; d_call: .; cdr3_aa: CASSYSSGYSNQPQHF; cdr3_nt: TGTGCCAGCAGTTACTCTAGCGGTTATAGCAATCAGCCCCAGCATTTT
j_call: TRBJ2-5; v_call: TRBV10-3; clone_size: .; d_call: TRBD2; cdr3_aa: CAIRKGPRTSGGRETQYF; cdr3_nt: TGTGCCATCAGAAAGGGCCCAAGAACTAGCGGGGGGCGTGAGACCCAGTACTTC
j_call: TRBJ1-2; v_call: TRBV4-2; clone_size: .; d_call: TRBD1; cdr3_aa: CASSRGQGDGYTF; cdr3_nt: TGTGCCAGCAGCCGAGGACAGGGAGATGGCTACACCTTC
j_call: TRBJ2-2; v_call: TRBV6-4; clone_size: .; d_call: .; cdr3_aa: CASSGAPLAGTGELFF; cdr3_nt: TGTGCCAGCAGTGGTGCCCCTTTAGCAGGGACCGGGGAGCTGTTTTTT
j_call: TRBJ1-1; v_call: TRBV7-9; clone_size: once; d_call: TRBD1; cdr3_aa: CASSLGQGASLGAFF; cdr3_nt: TGTGCCAGCAGCTTGGGACAGGGGGCCAGCCTGGGAGCTTTCTTT
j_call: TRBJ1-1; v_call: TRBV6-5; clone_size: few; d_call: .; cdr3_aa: CASSYSEGNTEAFF; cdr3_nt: TGTGCCAGCAGTTACTCAGAGGGGAACACTGAAGCTTTCTTT
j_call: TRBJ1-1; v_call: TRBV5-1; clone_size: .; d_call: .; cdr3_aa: CASRITGSTEAFF; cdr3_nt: TGCGCCAGCAGGATCACAGGGTCCACTGAAGCTTTCTTT
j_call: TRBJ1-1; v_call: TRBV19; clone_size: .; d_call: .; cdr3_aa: CASSIDRASNTEAFF; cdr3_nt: TGTGCCAGTAGTATAGACAGGGCCTCGAACACTGAAGCTTTCTTT
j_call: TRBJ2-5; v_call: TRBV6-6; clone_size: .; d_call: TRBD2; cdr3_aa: CASGVAGSQETQYF; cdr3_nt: TGTGCCAGCGGGGTAGCGGGGAGCCAAGAGACCCAGTACTTC
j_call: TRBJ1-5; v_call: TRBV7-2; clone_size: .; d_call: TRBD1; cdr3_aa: CASSQEGAGGSNQPQHF; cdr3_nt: TGTGCCAGCAGCCAGGAGGGGGCAGGGGGTAGCAATCAGCCCCAGCATTTT
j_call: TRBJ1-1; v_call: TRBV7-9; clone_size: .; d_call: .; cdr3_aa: CASSLALGNTEAFF; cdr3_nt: TGTGCCAGCAGCTTAGCGCTCGGGAACACTGAAGCTTTCTTT